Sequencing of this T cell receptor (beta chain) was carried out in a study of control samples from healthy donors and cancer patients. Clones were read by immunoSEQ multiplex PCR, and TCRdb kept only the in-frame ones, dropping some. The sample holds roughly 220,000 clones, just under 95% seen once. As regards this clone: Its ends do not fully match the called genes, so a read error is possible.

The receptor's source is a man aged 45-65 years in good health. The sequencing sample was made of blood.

This CDR3 reads CASSPRRGPYSRSDSPLHF. As DNA, the CDR3 is TGTGCTAGCAGCCCACGAAGGGGGCCCTATTCGCGTTCAGATTCACCCCTCCACTTT. This sequence joins TRBV7-7 and TRBJ1-6; 7 bases map to TRBD1. The CDR3 runs 19 residues. Germline loops: CDR1 SSHAT, CDR2 FNYEAQ (reference sequence).